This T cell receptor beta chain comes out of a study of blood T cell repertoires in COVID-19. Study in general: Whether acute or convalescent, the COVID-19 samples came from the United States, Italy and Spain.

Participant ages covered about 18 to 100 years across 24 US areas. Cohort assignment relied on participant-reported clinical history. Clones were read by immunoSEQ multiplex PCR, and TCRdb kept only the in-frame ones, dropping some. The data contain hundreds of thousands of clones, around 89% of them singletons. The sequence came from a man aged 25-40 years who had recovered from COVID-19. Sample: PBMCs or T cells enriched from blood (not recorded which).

The DNA of the CDR3 is TGTGCCAGCAGCCCAGATGGAGGGATTGAAGCTTTCTTT. This translates into CASSPDGGIEAFF. The chain links TRBV3-1 (or the pseudogene TRBV3-2) to TRBJ1-1; D uncertain. This CDR3 has 13 residues. The germline gives CDR1 LGHDT, CDR2 YNNKEL (reference sequence). Trimming took 4 bases from V and 7 from J, leaving 13 bases between them.